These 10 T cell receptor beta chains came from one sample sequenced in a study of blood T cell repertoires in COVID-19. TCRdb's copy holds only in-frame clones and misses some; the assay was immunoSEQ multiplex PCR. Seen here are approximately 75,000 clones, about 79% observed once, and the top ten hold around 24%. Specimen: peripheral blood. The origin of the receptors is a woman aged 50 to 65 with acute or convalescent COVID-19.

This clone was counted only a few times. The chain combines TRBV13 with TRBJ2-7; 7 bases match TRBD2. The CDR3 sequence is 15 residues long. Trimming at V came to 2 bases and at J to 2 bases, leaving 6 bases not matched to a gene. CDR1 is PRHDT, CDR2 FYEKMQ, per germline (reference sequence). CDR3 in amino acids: CASSLSGLLTYEQYF. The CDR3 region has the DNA TGTGCCAGCAGCTTATCGGGACTACTTACCTACGAGCAGTACTTC.

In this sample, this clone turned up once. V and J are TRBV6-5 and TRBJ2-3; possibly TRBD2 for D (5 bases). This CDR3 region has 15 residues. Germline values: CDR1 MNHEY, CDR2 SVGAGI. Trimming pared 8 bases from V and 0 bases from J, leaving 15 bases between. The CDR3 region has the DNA TGTGCCAGCCAGGTACTACGGGGAAGCACAGATACGCAGTATTTT. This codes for CASQVLRGSTDTQYF.

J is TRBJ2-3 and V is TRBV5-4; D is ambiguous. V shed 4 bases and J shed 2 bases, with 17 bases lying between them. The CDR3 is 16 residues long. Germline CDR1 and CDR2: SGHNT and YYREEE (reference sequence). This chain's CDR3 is CASSRGPIETTDTQYF. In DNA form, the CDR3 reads TGTGCCAGCAGCCGTGGGCCAATAGAGACCACAGATACGCAGTATTTT.

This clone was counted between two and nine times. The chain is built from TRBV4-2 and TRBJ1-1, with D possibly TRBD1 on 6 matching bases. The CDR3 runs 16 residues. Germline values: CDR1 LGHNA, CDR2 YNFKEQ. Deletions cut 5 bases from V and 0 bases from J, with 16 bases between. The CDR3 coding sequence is TGTGCCAGCAGCGGGCGGGGGCCCGCATTGAACACTGAAGCTTTCTTT. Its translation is CASSGRGPALNTEAFF.

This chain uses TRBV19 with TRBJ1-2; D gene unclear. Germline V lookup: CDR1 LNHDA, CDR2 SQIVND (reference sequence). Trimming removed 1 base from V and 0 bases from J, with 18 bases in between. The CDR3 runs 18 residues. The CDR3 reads CASSIVGGGQRANYGYTF. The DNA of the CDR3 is TGTGCCAGTAGTATAGTGGGAGGCGGGCAACGAGCTAACTATGGCTACACCTTC.

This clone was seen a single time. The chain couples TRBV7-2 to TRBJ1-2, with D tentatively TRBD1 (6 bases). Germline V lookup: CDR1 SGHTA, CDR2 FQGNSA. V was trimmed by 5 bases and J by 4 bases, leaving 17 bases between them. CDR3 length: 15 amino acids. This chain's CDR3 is CASSPPGRGAYGYTF. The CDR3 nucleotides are TGTGCCAGCAGCCCACCGGGGAGGGGGGCCTATGGCTACACCTTC.

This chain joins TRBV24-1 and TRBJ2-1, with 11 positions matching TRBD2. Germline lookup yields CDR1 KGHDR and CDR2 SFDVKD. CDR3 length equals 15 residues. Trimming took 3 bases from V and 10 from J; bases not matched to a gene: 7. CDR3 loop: CATSDGTSGIWEQFF. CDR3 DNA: TGTGCCACCAGTGATGGGACTAGCGGTATTTGGGAGCAGTTCTTC.

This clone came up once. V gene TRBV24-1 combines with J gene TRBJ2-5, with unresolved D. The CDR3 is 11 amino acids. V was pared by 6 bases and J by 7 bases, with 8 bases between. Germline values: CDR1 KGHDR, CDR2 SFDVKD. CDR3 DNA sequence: TGTGCCACCAGTCTTTGTAGGACCCAGTACTTC. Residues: CATSLCRTQYF.

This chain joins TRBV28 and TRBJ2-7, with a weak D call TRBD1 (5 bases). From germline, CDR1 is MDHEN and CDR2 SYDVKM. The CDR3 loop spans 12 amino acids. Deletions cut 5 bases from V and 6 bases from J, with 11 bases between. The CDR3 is CASSLRQFEQYF. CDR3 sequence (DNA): TGTGCCAGCAGTCTCCGACAGTTCGAGCAGTACTTC. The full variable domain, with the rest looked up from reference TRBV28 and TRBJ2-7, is DVKVTQSSRYLVKRTGEKVFLECVQDMDHENMFWYRQDPGLGLRLIYFSYDVKMKEKGDIPEGYSVSREKKERFSLILESASTNQTSMYLCASSLRQFEQYFGPGTRLTVT.

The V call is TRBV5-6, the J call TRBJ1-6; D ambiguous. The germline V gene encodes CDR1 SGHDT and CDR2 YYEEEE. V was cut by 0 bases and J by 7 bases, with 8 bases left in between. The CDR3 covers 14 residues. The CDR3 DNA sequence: TGTGCCAGCAGCTTGGAAAGGAGGAATTCACCCCTCCACTTT. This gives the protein CASSLERRNSPLHF.